Reported below is one TCR beta chain. Its antigen is currently unknown. This sample was taken from a study of beta chain features in type 1 diabetes. Sequencing targeted expressed TCRB transcripts, as all isolated RNA had been reverse transcribed. Only in-frame clones appear in the TCRdb table, and some are missing; sequencing was by immunoSEQ multiplex PCR. This sample has about 900,000 clones, with roughly 16% found just once. The junction had 2 bases not matched to a gene; V was cut back by 6 bases and J by 1 base. This CDR3 is built from 14 residues. The germline V gene encodes CDR1 KGHSH and CDR2 LQKENI. Study outcomes and limitations: Within the patient group, naive, central memory and Treg TCRB repertoires appeared more similar to each other than within healthy donors. Insertions at VDJ junctions were less frequent in type 1 diabetes patients. These patients also deleted more nucleotides at the same junctions. PCR might favor shorter templates, but any such skew would affect patients and controls equally.

The authors obtained over 98% purity in all sorted populations. The receptor comes from a woman under 30 in good health. J is TRBJ2-2 and V is TRBV18, with 7 positions matching TRBD2. Sequencing input: naive CD4+ T cells from blood. The CDR3 DNA sequence: TGTGCCAGCTCGCTAGCGGAGAACACCGGGGAGCTGTTTTTT. Its protein is CASSLAENTGELFF. Drawing the rest from reference TRBV18 and TRBJ2-2, the complete variable domain is NAGVMQNPRHLVRRRGQEARLRCSPMKGHSHVYWYRQLPEEGLKFMVYLQKENIIDESGMPKERFSAEFPKEGPSILRIQQVVRGDSAAYFCASSLAENTGELFFGEGSRLTVL.